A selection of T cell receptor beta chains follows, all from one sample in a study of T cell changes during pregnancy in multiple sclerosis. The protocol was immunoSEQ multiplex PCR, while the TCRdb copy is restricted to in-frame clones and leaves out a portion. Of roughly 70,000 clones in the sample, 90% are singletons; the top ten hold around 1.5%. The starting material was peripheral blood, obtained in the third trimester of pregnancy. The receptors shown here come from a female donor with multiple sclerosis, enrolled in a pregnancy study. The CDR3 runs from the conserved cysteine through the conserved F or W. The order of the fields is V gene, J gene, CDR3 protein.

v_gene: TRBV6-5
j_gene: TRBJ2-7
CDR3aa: CASFAGGEQYF

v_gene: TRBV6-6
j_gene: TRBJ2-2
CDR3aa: CASSQGTGRTGELFF

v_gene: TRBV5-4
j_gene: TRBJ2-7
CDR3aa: CASSLELAGTAYEQYF

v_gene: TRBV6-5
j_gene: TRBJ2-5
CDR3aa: CASSPAGFGETQYF

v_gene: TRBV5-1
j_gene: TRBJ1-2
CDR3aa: CASSLGGSDSPNYGYTF

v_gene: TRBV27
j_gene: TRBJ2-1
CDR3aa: CASKRQGAPNEQFF

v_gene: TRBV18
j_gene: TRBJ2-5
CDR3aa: CASSQTGQETQYF

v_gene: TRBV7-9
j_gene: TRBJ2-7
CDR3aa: CASSPAPGTSGRISYEQYF

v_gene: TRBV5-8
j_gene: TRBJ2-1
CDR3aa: CASRPGQISYNEQFF

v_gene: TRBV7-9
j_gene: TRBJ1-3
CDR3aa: CASAQGAGNTIYF

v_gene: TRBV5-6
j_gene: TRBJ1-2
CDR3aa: CASSRRDRGYGYTF

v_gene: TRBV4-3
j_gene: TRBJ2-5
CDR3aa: CASSQGAAGQETQYF

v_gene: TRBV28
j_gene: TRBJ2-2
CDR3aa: CASSLNRDTGELFF